A selection of T cell receptor beta chains follows, all from one sample in a study of cytomegalovirus exposure and HLA in healthy donors. Sequencing used immunoSEQ multiplex PCR; TCRdb keeps in-frame clones, though not all of them. The table shows over 150,000 clones, with around 82% occurring only once. Sequenced input: PBMCs. The receptors derive from a boy aged 2-9 years in good health and CMV-seronegative. Both conserved end residues are part of each CDR3. The D gene is left open where the match is weak. Size tells how often a clone was seen (once, few, many) or the class of an expanded clone, and some rows leave it out.

clone_size	v_call	d_call	j_call	cdr3_nt	cdr3_aa
.	TRBV11-2	.	TRBJ1-2	TGTGCCAGCAGCTTAGGGCTGGGGGCTCCCTATGGCTACACCTTC	CASSLGLGAPYGYTF
.	TRBV6-5	.	TRBJ2-7	TGTGCCAGCAGTTATGGCGCCAGGGGCGAGCAGTACTTC	CASSYGARGEQYF
few	TRBV6-5	.	TRBJ2-1	TGTGCCAGCAGTTACGGGCGGGGACTGTACAATGAGCAGTTCTTC	CASSYGRGLYNEQFF
.	TRBV27	TRBD1	TRBJ1-1	TGTGCCAGCAGTCCCCGGACAGGGTTCGGGAACACTGAAGCTTTCTTT	CASSPRTGFGNTEAFF
.	TRBV6-6	.	TRBJ1-1	TGTGCCAGCAGTTACTCCCAAGGGGCTGAAGCTTTCTTT	CASSYSQGAEAFF
once	TRBV5-6	TRBD2	TRBJ2-5	TGTGCCAGCAGCTTTGGAGGGGCGGGGGGGAGGAAGACCCAGTACTTC	CASSFGGAGGRKTQYF
.	TRBV25-1	.	TRBJ1-4	TGTGCCAGCAGTCCCGGACAGCTCCCATCCCTTAATGAAAAACTGTTTTTT	CASSPGQLPSLNEKLFF
.	TRBV2	TRBD1	TRBJ1-5	TGTGCCAGCAGTGACGCCACACAGGGGAACGTCGGCAATCAGCCCCAGCATTTT	CASSDATQGNVGNQPQHF
.	TRBV12-5	.	TRBJ2-5	TGTGCTAGTGGTGGGGCCTACCAAGGAGAGACCCAGTACTTC	CASGGAYQGETQYF
.	TRBV21-1	.	TRBJ1-4	TGTGCCAGCAGCAAGTCAGACCGAGGAGGGCGCACTAATGAAAAACTGTTTTTT	CASSKSDRGGRTNEKLFF
.	TRBV11-2	.	TRBJ2-7	TGTGCCAGCAGCTTAGACGCTCAGGGAGGAGGGTTTTACGAGCAGTACTTC	CASSLDAQGGGFYEQYF
.	TRBV28	.	TRBJ1-5	TGTGCCAGCAGTTTTTCGTCCCAGGGCGACAATCAGCCCCAGCATTTT	CASSFSSQGDNQPQHF
once	TRBV2	TRBD2	TRBJ2-7	TGTGCCAGCAAGACTAGCGGGTCCTCCTACGAGCAGTACTTC	CASKTSGSSYEQYF
few	TRBV6-5	.	TRBJ1-5	TGTGCCAGCGGGTCCGGAGACAATCAGCCCCAGCATTTT	CASGSGDNQPQHF
.	TRBV21-1	.	TRBJ2-7	TGTGCCAGCAGCAAAGAACCGGGACAGGGCACCTACGAGCAGTACTTC	CASSKEPGQGTYEQYF
.	TRBV7-8	.	TRBJ2-5	TGTGCCAGCAGCTTAGCCGCTAGCACAGAGACCCAGTACTTC	CASSLAASTETQYF
.	TRBV7-9	TRBD1	TRBJ1-2	TGTGCCAGCAGCTTACCGGGACAGGGCTATGGCTACACCTTC	CASSLPGQGYGYTF
.	TRBV19	TRBD1	TRBJ1-4	TGTGCCAGCAAGAACATCGGGACAGGGAAAGAAAAACTGTTTTTT	CASKNIGTGKEKLFF
.	TRBV19	.	TRBJ2-1	TGTGCCAGTAGGAACGGTGGAGGCAATGAGCAGTTCTTC	CASRNGGGNEQFF
.	TRBV4-1	.	TRBJ1-1	TGCGCCAGCAGCTATTGGGACTCCAGGAACACTGAAGCTTTCTTT	CASSYWDSRNTEAFF
.	TRBV6-1	.	TRBJ2-7	TGTGCCAGCAGTCCCGTGACAGGAGGTTCCTACGAGCAGTACTTC	CASSPVTGGSYEQYF
.	TRBV6-1	TRBD2	TRBJ2-7	TGTGCCAGCAGCCGACTAGCGGACTACGAGCAGTACTTC	CASSRLADYEQYF
.	TRBV21-1	.	TRBJ2-3	TGTGCCAGCAGCAAAGTAGGAACAGGGGAGGAAGATACGCAGTATTTT	CASSKVGTGEEDTQYF